The subject of this entry is one T cell receptor beta chain. This clone was seen a few times. Its target antigen remains unknown. No base quality values were provided; no much bigger clone lies one nucleotide off. The data were taken from a study of T cell changes during pregnancy in multiple sclerosis (dated by TCRdb to the late 2010s). Regarding the complete study: The study examined how the T cell repertoire changed over the course of pregnancy in women with multiple sclerosis.

Libraries were built with the immunoSEQ multiplex PCR assay. TCRdb stores this immuneACCESS table with in-frame sequences only. Part of the clones is absent; in the studies checked, under half of the shortfall reflects unresolved V genes, and no reason is known for the rest. The sample data list 25,000 to 30,000 clones, and 89% of these were observed just once. The top ten constitute around 0.8% of the sample. Looking up the germline V gene yields CDR1 ENHRY and CDR2 SYGVKD. The CDR3 contains 14 residues, cysteine and phenylalanine counted. Kept here is only the CDR3 DNA, which spans 42 bases and is read in frame from base 1. V is reduced by 8 bases and J by 4 bases, leaving a spacing of 17 bases between them.

The sequence came from a female donor with multiple sclerosis, enrolled in a pregnancy study. This chain is built from TRBV10-3 and TRBJ1-2, with the D gene not clear enough to name. Sample: CD4+ T cells from peripheral blood mononuclear cells, taken in the second trimester of pregnancy. The nucleotide sequence is TGTGCCATCCCGCGGGCCGACCCGGCCTATGGCTACACCTTC. It specifies CAIPRADPAYGYTF.